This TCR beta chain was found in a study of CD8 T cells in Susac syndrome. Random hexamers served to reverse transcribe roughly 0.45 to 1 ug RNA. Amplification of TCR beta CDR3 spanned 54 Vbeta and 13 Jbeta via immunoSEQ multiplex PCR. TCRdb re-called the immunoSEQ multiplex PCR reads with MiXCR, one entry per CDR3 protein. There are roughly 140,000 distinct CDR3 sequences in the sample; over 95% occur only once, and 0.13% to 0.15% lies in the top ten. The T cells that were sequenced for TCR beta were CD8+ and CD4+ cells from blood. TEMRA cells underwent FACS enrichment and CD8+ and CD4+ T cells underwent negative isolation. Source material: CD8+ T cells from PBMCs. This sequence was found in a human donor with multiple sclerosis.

The CDR3 protein is CASSIRQASTEAFF. DNA of the CDR3: TGTGCCAGCAGCATTAGACAGGCATCGACTGAAGCTTTCTTT. V is TRBV11-1 and J is TRBJ1-1, with D possibly matching TRBD1 (6 bases). Per germline, CDR1 SGHAT and CDR2 FQDESV (reference sequence). V was trimmed by 5 bases and J by 5 bases, leaving 15 bases between them. The CDR3 has 14 amino acids.